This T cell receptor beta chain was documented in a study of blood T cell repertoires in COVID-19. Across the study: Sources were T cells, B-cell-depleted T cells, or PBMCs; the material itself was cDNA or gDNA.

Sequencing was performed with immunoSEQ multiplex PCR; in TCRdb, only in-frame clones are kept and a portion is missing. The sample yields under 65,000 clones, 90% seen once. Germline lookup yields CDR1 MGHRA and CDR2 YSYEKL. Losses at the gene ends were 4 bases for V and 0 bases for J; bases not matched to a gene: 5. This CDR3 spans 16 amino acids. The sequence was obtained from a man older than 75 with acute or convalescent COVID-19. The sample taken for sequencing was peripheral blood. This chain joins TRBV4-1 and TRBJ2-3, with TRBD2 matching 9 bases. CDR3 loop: CASSRALAGSTDTQYF. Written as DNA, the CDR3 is TGCGCCAGCAGCCGGGCTCTAGCGGGGAGCACAGATACGCAGTATTTT.